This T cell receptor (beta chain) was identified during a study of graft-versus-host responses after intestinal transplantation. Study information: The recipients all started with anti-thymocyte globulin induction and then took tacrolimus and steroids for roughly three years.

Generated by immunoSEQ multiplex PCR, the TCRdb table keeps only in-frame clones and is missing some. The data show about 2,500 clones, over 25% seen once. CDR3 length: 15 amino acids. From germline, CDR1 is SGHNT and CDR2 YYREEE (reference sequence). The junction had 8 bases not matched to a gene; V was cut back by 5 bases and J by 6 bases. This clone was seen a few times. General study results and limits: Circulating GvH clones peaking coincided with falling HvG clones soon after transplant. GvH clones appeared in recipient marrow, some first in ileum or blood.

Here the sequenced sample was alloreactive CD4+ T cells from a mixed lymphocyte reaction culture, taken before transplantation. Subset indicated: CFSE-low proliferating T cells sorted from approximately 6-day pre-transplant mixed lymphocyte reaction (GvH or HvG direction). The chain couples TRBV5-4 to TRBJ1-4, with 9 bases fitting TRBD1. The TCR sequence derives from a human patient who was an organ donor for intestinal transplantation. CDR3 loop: CASRRTGGVDEKLFF. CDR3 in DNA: TGTGCCAGCAGGCGCACAGGGGGCGTCGATGAAAAACTGTTTTTT.